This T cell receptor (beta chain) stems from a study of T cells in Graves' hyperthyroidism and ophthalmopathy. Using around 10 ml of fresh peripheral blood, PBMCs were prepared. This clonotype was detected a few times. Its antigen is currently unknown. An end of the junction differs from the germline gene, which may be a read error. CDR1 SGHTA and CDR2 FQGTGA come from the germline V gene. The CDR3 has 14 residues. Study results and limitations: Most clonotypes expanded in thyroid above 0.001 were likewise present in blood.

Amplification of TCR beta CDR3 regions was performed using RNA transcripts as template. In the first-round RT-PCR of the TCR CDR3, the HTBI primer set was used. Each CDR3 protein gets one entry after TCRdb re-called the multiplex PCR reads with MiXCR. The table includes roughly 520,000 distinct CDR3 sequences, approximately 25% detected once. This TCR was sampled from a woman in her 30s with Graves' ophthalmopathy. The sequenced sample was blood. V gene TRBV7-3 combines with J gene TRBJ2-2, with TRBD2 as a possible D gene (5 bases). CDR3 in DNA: TGTGCCAGCAGCTTAGGTCTTTACACCGGGGAGCTGTCTTTT. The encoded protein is CASSLGLYTGELSF.